Listed below are T cell receptor beta chains from one sample, sequenced in a study of vaccination and CD4 T cells after COVID-19. Their antigens are not known. TCRdb reanalysed the PCR reads using MiXCR and keeps one entry per CDR3 protein. The data show some 13,000 distinct CDR3 sequences, 50% to 65% seen once. The sequencing sample was made of CD4+ T cells from blood, cultured in vitro. The origin of the receptors is a human donor who had recovered from COVID-19. Both conserved end residues are part of each CDR3. The D gene is left open where the match is weak. Size tells how often a clone was seen (once, few, many) or the class of an expanded clone, and some rows leave it out.

CASSERGQVRSYEQYF | TGTGCCAGCAGTGAAAGGGGACAGGTAAGATCCTACGAGCAGTACTTC | TRBV6-1 | TRBD1 | 16 | TRBJ2-7 | few
CASSSTPGTGGSGANVLTF | TGTGCCAGCAGCTCGACCCCCGGGACAGGGGGGTCTGGGGCCAACGTCCTGACTTTC | TRBV7-2 | TRBD1 | 19 | TRBJ2-6 | few
CASRRDRGDQPQHF | TGTGCCAGCAGACGTGACAGGGGGGATCAGCCCCAGCATTTT | TRBV12-3/TRBV12-4 | TRBD1 | 14 | TRBJ1-5 | NA
CATSEAGRGDQPQHF | TGTGCCACCAGTGAGGCAGGGAGGGGGGATCAGCCCCAGCATTTT | TRBV24-1 | NA | 15 | TRBJ1-5 | few
CATSAQTSGVSYNEQFF | TGTGCCACCAGTGCCCAGACTAGCGGGGTCTCCTACAATGAGCAGTTCTTC | TRBV24-1 | TRBD2 | 17 | TRBJ2-1 | NA
CSTRRTGGDEQYF | TGCAGCACCAGACGGACAGGGGGCGACGAGCAGTACTTC | TRBV29-1 | TRBD1 | 13 | TRBJ2-7 | medium-sized
CATSRESWVGDQPQHF | TGTGCCACCAGCAGAGAGTCCTGGGTGGGTGATCAGCCCCAGCATTTT | TRBV15 | NA | 16 | TRBJ1-5 | NA
CASRGGSPGGNFYEQYF | TGTGCCAGCAGAGGGGGGAGCCCTGGCGGAAACTTCTACGAGCAGTACTTC | TRBV6-1 | NA | 17 | TRBJ2-7 | NA
CSARRDEKLFF | TGCAGTGCTAGACGGGACGAAAAACTGTTTTTT | TRBV20-1 | NA | 11 | TRBJ1-4 | NA
CASSEAGGTDTQYF | TGTGCCAGCAGTGAAGCGGGAGGCACAGATACGCAGTATTTT | TRBV6-4 | TRBD2 | 14 | TRBJ2-3 | few
CASSLSRGQETQYF | TGTGCCAGCAGCTTATCGAGGGGCCAAGAGACCCAGTACTTC | TRBV7-2 | NA | 14 | TRBJ2-5 | NA
CASSGSGRSQETQYF | TGCGCCAGCAGTGGTAGCGGGAGAAGTCAAGAGACCCAGTACTTC | TRBV10-1 | TRBD2 | 15 | TRBJ2-5 | few
CATSTPLAGGPITQYF | TGTGCCACCAGCACACCACTAGCGGGAGGGCCTATTACGCAGTATTTT | TRBV15 | TRBD2 | 16 | TRBJ2-3 | NA
CASSHRYNYGYTF | TGTGCCAGCAGCCACAGGTATAACTATGGCTACACCTTC | TRBV27 | NA | 13 | TRBJ1-2 | NA
CSAAPDEQYF | TGCAGTGCTGCCCCCGACGAGCAGTACTTC | TRBV20-1 | NA | 10 | TRBJ2-7 | few
CASSSLFSGQETQYF | TGTGCCAGCAGCTCTCTCTTTAGCGGGCAAGAGACCCAGTACTTC | TRBV28 | TRBD2 | 15 | TRBJ2-5 | NA
CASSLARLSNTGELFF | TGTGCCAGCAGCTTAGCTCGGCTCTCAAACACCGGGGAGCTGTTTTTT | TRBV7-2 | NA | 16 | TRBJ2-2 | NA
CASSAESQETQYF | TGTGCCAGCAGTGCGGAAAGCCAAGAGACCCAGTACTTC | TRBV2 | NA | 13 | TRBJ2-5 | NA
CSVEIGQGLEAFF | TGCAGCGTTGAAATAGGACAGGGTTTGGAAGCTTTCTTT | TRBV29-1 | TRBD1 | 13 | TRBJ1-1 | few
CASGLMRNTEAFF | TGTGCCAGCGGTTTAATGCGGAACACTGAAGCTTTCTTT | TRBV2 | NA | 13 | TRBJ1-1 | few
CAKDTGRNPGLAGPAEVIDTQYF | TGTGCCAAGGACACAGGGAGGAATCCGGGACTAGCGGGGCCAGCCGAGGTAATAGATACGCAGTATTTT | TRBV21-1 | NA | 23 | TRBJ2-3 | once
CASSPLGTVNTEAFF | TGTGCCAGCAGCCCACTAGGGACGGTAAACACTGAAGCTTTCTTT | TRBV4-2 | NA | 15 | TRBJ1-1 | few
CAISERASGANVLTF | TGTGCCATCAGTGAAAGGGCGTCTGGGGCCAACGTCCTGACTTTC | TRBV10-3 | NA | 15 | TRBJ2-6 | NA
CATSRGGAVREQFF | TGTGCCACCAGCAGAGGCGGGGCCGTCCGGGAGCAGTTCTTC | TRBV15 | NA | 14 | TRBJ2-1 | NA
CASTNQTSMYLCAIGRSRDQPQHF | NA | TRBV21-1 | NA | 24 | TRBJ1-5 | NA
CASSSRTGSSYEQYF | TGTGCCAGCAGCTCGAGGACAGGATCCTCCTACGAGCAGTACTTC | TRBV7-8 | TRBD1 | 15 | TRBJ2-7 | NA
CASQIRDGFLGELFF | TGTGCCAGCCAGATTCGGGACGGATTCTTGGGGGAGCTGTTTTTT | TRBV6-2/TRBV6-3 | NA | 15 | TRBJ2-2 | NA
CASTRGGTGELFF | TGTGCCAGCACAAGGGGGGGGACCGGGGAGCTGTTTTTT | TRBV6-1 | NA | 13 | TRBJ2-2 | few
CASSPTSGRETQYF | TGCGCCAGCAGCCCGACTAGCGGGAGAGAGACCCAGTACTTC | TRBV5-1 | TRBD2 | 14 | TRBJ2-5 | NA
CASGTRHEQYF | TGTGCCAGCGGGACTAGGCACGAGCAGTACTTC | TRBV6-1 | TRBD2 | 11 | TRBJ2-7 | NA
CASSLGGRAWNEQFF | TGTGCCAGCAGTTTAGGCGGGAGGGCGTGGAATGAGCAGTTCTTC | TRBV28 | TRBD2 | 15 | TRBJ2-1 | NA
CASSFFPRTEAFF | TGTGCCAGCAGCTTCTTCCCGCGTACTGAAGCTTTCTTT | TRBV7-3 | NA | 13 | TRBJ1-1 | few
CASRTRTYEQYF | TGTGCCAGCAGAACAAGAACCTACGAGCAGTACTTC | TRBV27 | NA | 12 | TRBJ2-7 | NA